The table lists the clone carrying this TCR beta chain with a count of one. The antigen remains unidentified. The CDR3 runs to 15 residues. The germline gives CDR1 SGHDT, CDR2 YYEEEE. V was shortened by 0 bases and J by 2 bases, with 9 bases between the two germline ends. The method was immunoSEQ multiplex PCR; TCRdb's version includes in-frame clones alone and lacks a portion of them. The sample contains over 20,000 clones, approximately 80% of which appear only once. This sample was included in a study of STAT5B mutations in CD4+ large granular lymphocyte leukemia. Study-wide points: The CD4+ versus CD8+ T-LGLL clonality difference may reflect limited sample size. CD4-sorted patient repertoires seemed more clonal than healthy CD4+ repertoires. 8/27 top patient clones versus 2/35 control clones were TRBV06-family.

Control samples were healthy donors' buffy coats. What was sequenced was CD4+ T cells from blood buffy coats. This sequence joins TRBV5-6 and TRBJ2-1, with D tentatively TRBD2 (6 bases). This receptor was taken from a human donor in good health. The CDR3 loop is CASSLGSGPYNEQFF. DNA of the CDR3: TGTGCCAGCAGCTTGGGAAGCGGGCCCTACAATGAGCAGTTCTTC.